Included here is one T cell receptor beta chain sequence, with context. Its specificity is not known. This sample is drawn from a study of graft-versus-host responses after intestinal transplantation. Study summary: Every recipient underwent anti-thymocyte globulin induction, then tacrolimus and steroids for three to four years. General study results and limits: Detected in recipient marrow were GvH clones, some of which were first observed in ileum or blood. Allograft graft-versus-host to host-versus-graft clonal ratios ran high in patients with graft-donor T cell macrochimerism. Peak levels of circulating GvH clones tracked with early post-transplant HvG declines.

The method was immunoSEQ multiplex PCR; TCRdb's version includes in-frame clones alone and lacks a portion of them. The sample records under 30,000 clones, around 83% being singletons. This CDR3 is built from 15 residues. Trimming pared 2 bases from V and 0 bases from J, leaving 11 bases between. Germline-derived CDR1 and CDR2 are SGDLS and YYNGEE. Once graft tissue had been processed, intraepithelial and lamina propria lymphocytes were released. The sample consisted of ileum tissue, taken 98 days after intestinal transplantation. The chain recombines TRBV9 with TRBJ1-2, with D uncertain. The receptor was derived from a human patient who received an intestinal transplant, so some T cells may come from the graft donor. The CDR3 DNA follows: TGTGCCAGCAGCGTGAGACCGGAACCTAACTATGGCTACACCTTC. Encoded protein: CASSVRPEPNYGYTF.